This passage covers 24 T cell receptor beta chains from one sample sequenced in a study of blood T cell repertoires in COVID-19. Libraries were prepared by immunoSEQ multiplex PCR; TCRdb keeps only in-frame clonotypes and omits some of them. This table holds about 220,000 clones, 65% to 90% found once. What was sequenced was peripheral blood. The source of these receptors is a man aged 50 or older with active or convalescent COVID-19.

This sequence joins TRBV18 and TRBJ2-2; 7 positions match TRBD1. Germline CDR1 KGHSH, CDR2 LQKENI. V shed 1 base and J 3 bases; nucleotides not matched to a gene: 5. The CDR3 covers 16 residues. CDR3 in DNA: TGTGCCAGCTCACCACGAGGGACAGTAGACACCGGGGAGCTGTTTTTT. Its translation: CASSPRGTVDTGELFF.

The chain carries TRBV30 and TRBJ1-2; D is unresolved. This CDR3 region has 15 residues. Trimming pared 3 bases from V and 1 base from J, leaving 15 bases between. Germline loops: CDR1 GTSNPN, CDR2 SVGIG (reference sequence). CDR3 DNA: TGTGCCTGGAGGAGGTTTCACACGGATAACTATGGCTACACCTTC. It specifies CAWRRFHTDNYGYTF. The full variable domain, rest sourced from reference TRBV30 and TRBJ1-2, is SQTIHQWPATLVQPVGSPLSLECTVEGTSNPNLYWYRQAAGRGLQLLFYSVGIGQISSEVPQNLSASRPQDRQFILSSKKLLLSDSGFYLCAWRRFHTDNYGYTFGSGTRLTVV.

The gene calls are TRBV27 and TRBJ2-7; D unresolved. V lost 2 bases to trimming and J lost 3 bases, with 11 bases between them. Germline CDR1 MNHEY, CDR2 SMNVEV (reference sequence). The length of the CDR3 is 14 residues. The CDR3 bases are TGTGCCAGCAGTTTACGAAGCCAGCGCTACGAGCAGTACTTC. This sequence encodes CASSLRSQRYEQYF.

The chain joins TRBV5-8 to TRBJ1-2, with D possibly matching TRBD1 (6 bases). This CDR3 has 13 residues. The V gene's germline CDR1 is SGHTS and CDR2 YDEGEE. Between the trimmed V and J ends, which lost 1 base and 12 bases, there was a span of 16 bases. In nucleotides, the CDR3 is TGTGCCAGCAGCTTGTCTGAGACAGGAGGTCACACCTTC. Its protein product is CASSLSETGGHTF.

About this clone: An end of the junction does not agree with germline; a read error may underlie this. This rearrangement joins TRBV19 to TRBJ1-2, with 8 bases lining up with TRBD1. The CDR3 length is 11 residues. The germline V gene has CDR1 LNHDA and CDR2 SQIVND (reference sequence). The CDR3 is CASRFRGQLSF. The CDR3 DNA follows: TGTGCCAGTAGATTCAGGGGGCAACTATCCTTC.

The chain employs TRBV5-6 and TRBJ2-2; possibly TRBD2 for D (6 bases). Germline V gene sequence: CDR1 SGHDT, CDR2 YYEEEE. CDR3 size: 15 residues. The V end was cut by 3 bases, the J end by 3 bases, with 12 bases between. CDR3 protein: CASSWGVLYTGELFF. For the CDR3, the DNA is TGTGCCAGCAGCTGGGGGGTATTGTACACCGGGGAGCTGTTTTTT.

The V call is TRBV11-1, the J call TRBJ2-1; 14 positions match TRBD2. Germline assignment: CDR1 SGHAT and CDR2 FQDESV (reference sequence). The CDR3 length is 16 residues. After removal of 2 bases from V and 10 bases from J, the junction contained 7 bases not matched to a gene. The CDR3 here is CASSLLGTSGSGEQFF. CDR3 in DNA: TGTGCCAGCAGCTTACTTGGGACTAGCGGGAGTGGCGAGCAGTTCTTC.

The chain uses TRBV4-1 and TRBJ1-4; D gene unclear. The germline V and J ends were trimmed by 3 bases and 4 bases, with 9 bases remaining between them. CDR1 and CDR2 from the germline V gene are MGHRA and YSYEKL. The CDR3 sequence is 14 residues long. Here the CDR3 reads CASSQTGSNEKLFF. The CDR3 DNA follows: TGCGCCAGCAGCCAGACCGGGAGTAATGAAAAACTGTTTTTT.

The chain combines TRBV7-3 with TRBJ2-7, with D perhaps matching TRBD1 (6 bases). Germline CDR1 SGHTA, CDR2 FQGTGA. The V and J ends lost 3 bases and 0 bases respectively, with 21 bases between them. The CDR3 sequence is 18 residues long. The CDR3 protein is CASSFRDGRGGLSYEQYF. CDR3 in DNA: TGTGCCAGCAGCTTCCGGGACGGCAGGGGCGGACTCTCCTACGAGCAGTACTTC.

The rearrangement links TRBV2 to TRBJ2-7; 7 nucleotides align to TRBD1. The CDR3 runs 12 residues. V trimming: 7 bases; J trimming: 2 bases; junction bases outside the gene matches: 2. The germline V gene encodes CDR1 SNHLY and CDR2 FYNNEI. CDR3 protein: CASKGQTYEQYV. CDR3 DNA sequence: TGTGCCAGCAAGGGACAGACCTACGAGCAGTACGTC.

Written as DNA, the CDR3 is TGCGCCAGCAGCTTGGAAGCAGGGGCCTTATATGGCTACACCTTC. It codes for CASSLEAGALYGYTF. The chain is built from TRBV5-1 and TRBJ1-2, with D possibly being TRBD1 (6 bases). This CDR3 has 15 residues. Germline V gene data show CDR1 as SGHRS and CDR2 as YFSETQ. Trimming took 0 bases from V and 5 from J, leaving 14 bases between them.

The chain joins TRBV7-8 to TRBJ2-2; the D gene is possibly TRBD2 (5 bases). The germline CDR1 and CDR2 sequences are SGHVS and FQNEAQ. Between the trimmed V and J ends, which lost 3 bases and 2 bases, there was a span of 13 bases. The CDR3 extends over 16 amino acids. The CDR3 sequence is CASSFPRVLNTGELFF. CDR3 DNA sequence: TGTGCCAGCAGCTTCCCGCGGGTCTTAAACACCGGGGAGCTGTTTTTT. The full variable domain, with the rest looked up from reference TRBV7-8 and TRBJ2-2, is GAGVSQSPRYKVAKRGQDVALRCDPISGHVSLFWYQQALGQGPEFLTYFQNEAQLDKSGLPSDRFFAERPEGSVSTLKIQRTQQEDSAVYLCASSFPRVLNTGELFFGEGSRLTVL.

The gene calls are TRBV5-4 and TRBJ2-5; TRBD2 agrees at 9 bases. Germline CDR1 SGHNT, CDR2 YYREEE (reference sequence). The CDR3 covers 17 residues. The trim removed 0 bases at V and 6 bases at J, leaving 12 bases unmatched. CDR3 protein: CASSLAPGRGGLQTQYF. CDR3 in DNA: TGTGCCAGCAGCTTGGCCCCCGGGCGGGGGGGCCTCCAGACCCAGTACTTC. Looking up the rest from reference TRBV5-4 and TRBJ2-5 gives the full variable domain: ETGVTQSPTHLIKTRGQQVTLRCSSQSGHNTVSWYQQALGQGPQFIFQYYREEENGRGNFPPRFSGLQFPNYSSELNVNALELDDSALYLCASSLAPGRGGLQTQYFGPGTRLLVL.

This clone was found once. The rearrangement uses TRBV21-1 and TRBJ1-6; the D call of TRBD1 is as the table states it, not checked on the DNA. TRBV21-1 is termed a pseudogene. This CDR3 spans 17 amino acids. The CDR3 DNA reads TGTGCCAGCAGCTTTGCTCGGGGACAGCCCAATAATTCACCCCTCCACTTT. Translating it yields CASSFARGQPNNSPLHF.

The chain combines TRBV2 with TRBJ2-2; D possibly corresponds to TRBD2 (6 bases). The V gene's germline CDR1 is SNHLY and CDR2 FYNNEI. This CDR3 is 14 amino acids long. Deletions cut 10 bases from V and 4 bases from J, with 16 bases between. CDR3 sequence reads: CATRLGGATGELFF. The CDR3 nucleotides read TGTGCCACTAGGTTGGGGGGTGCCACCGGGGAGCTGTTTTTT.

V and J are TRBV3-1 (or the pseudogene TRBV3-2) and TRBJ2-5; possibly TRBD1 for D (6 bases). Trimming pared 6 bases from V and 5 bases from J, leaving 13 bases between. The CDR3 is 13 residues long. From germline, CDR1 is LGHDT and CDR2 YNNKEL (reference sequence). CDR3 residues: CASSYTRGETQYF. The DNA for the CDR3 is TGTGCCAGCAGTTATACTAGGGGGGAGACCCAGTACTTC.

The chain carries TRBV7-3 and TRBJ1-1; D possibly corresponds to TRBD1 (5 bases). V gave up 3 bases and J gave up 4 bases, with 9 bases separating them. The CDR3 is 13 residues long. Germline loops: CDR1 SGHTA, CDR2 FQGTGA. The CDR3 spells CASSLGGSTEAFF. CDR3 nucleotide sequence: TGTGCCAGCAGCTTGGGGGGAAGCACTGAAGCTTTCTTT.

The chain recombines TRBV19 with TRBJ2-6, with 7 bases that match TRBD2. V shed 3 bases, J shed 4 bases, and the junction held 3 bases outside the gene matches. CDR3 length: 15 residues. In germline, CDR1 is LNHDA, CDR2 SQIVND (reference sequence). CDR3 sequence (DNA): TGTGCCAGTAGTATCGGGGGGAAAGGGGCCAACGTCCTGACTTTC. It yields the protein CASSIGGKGANVLTF.

In its sample, this clone was seen a few times. V and J are TRBV11-3 and TRBJ1-1; D perhaps matches TRBD1 (5 bases). The length of the CDR3 is 13 residues. The germline V and J ends were trimmed by 5 bases and 7 bases, with 14 bases remaining between them. Germline CDR1 and CDR2: SGHNT and YENEEA. The CDR3 DNA is TGTGCCAGCAGCCCCCCGGCACAGGTTGAAGCTTTCTTT. Protein product: CASSPPAQVEAFF.

The chain links TRBV4-2 to TRBJ2-2, with D possibly being TRBD1 (5 bases). The CDR3 is 15 amino acids. In germline, CDR1 is LGHNA, CDR2 YNFKEQ. Trimming shortened V by 7 bases and J by 1 base, and 13 bases separated the two germline ends. In nucleotides, the CDR3 is TGTGCCAGCACATCTTTTACAGGGAACACCGGGGAGCTGTTTTTT. Translated, it gives CASTSFTGNTGELFF.

The count of this clone is one. The rearrangement uses TRBV6-6 and TRBJ1-6; unclear D gene. Between the trimmed V and J ends, which lost 7 bases and 7 bases, there was a span of 14 bases. Germline assignment: CDR1 MNHNY and CDR2 SVGAGI (reference sequence). This CDR3 contains 14 residues. The CDR3 loop is CASTAGSYNSPLHF. The CDR3 DNA is TGTGCCAGCACCGCCGGGAGTTACAATTCACCCCTCCACTTT.

A single count supports this clone. The gene calls are TRBV18 and TRBJ2-3; maybe TRBD2 (5 bases). Looked up from germline, CDR1 is KGHSH and CDR2 is LQKENI. CDR3 length equals 15 residues. Trimming took off 0 bases at V and 4 bases at J, with 11 bases between the two ends. For the CDR3, the DNA is TGTGCCAGCTCACCACCGGTGGGAGCCTCAGATACGCAGTATTTT. Protein sequence: CASSPPVGASDTQYF.

CDR3 DNA sequence: TGCGCCAGCAGCTTGGGACTAGCGGGGGGCAGAGGGGACAATGAGCAGTTCTTC. Its translation is CASSLGLAGGRGDNEQFF. This chain connects TRBV5-1 to TRBJ2-1, with 13 bases aligning to TRBD2. The trim removed 0 bases at V and 5 bases at J, leaving 8 bases unmatched. This CDR3 contains 18 residues. The germline V gene encodes CDR1 SGHRS and CDR2 YFSETQ.

This rearrangement joins TRBV11-2 to TRBJ1-4; 7 bases fit TRBD1. Germline V gives CDR1 SGHAT, CDR2 FQNNGV. V was clipped by 3 bases and J by 8 bases; unmatched bases: 9. CDR3 size: 15 residues. DNA of the CDR3: TGTGCCAGCAGCTTGAATCTTGTCAGGGGGGAAAAACTGTTTTTT. The encoded protein is CASSLNLVRGEKLFF.